This passage covers 29 T cell receptor beta chains from one sample sequenced in a study of cytomegalovirus exposure and HLA in healthy donors. PCR amplification relied on 60 Vbeta primers (plus 13 Jbeta primers). The method was immunoSEQ multiplex PCR; TCRdb's version includes in-frame clones alone and lacks a portion of them. In the table there are 150,000 to 200,000 clones, around 85% of which are singletons. Sequenced sample: PBMCs. Every receptor here comes from a man younger than 30 in good health and CMV-seropositive.

The gene calls are TRBV19 and TRBJ1-3; tentative D call: TRBD1 (5 bases). Germline V gene sequence: CDR1 LNHDA, CDR2 SQIVND (reference sequence). The CDR3 spans 14 residues. Trimming pared 5 bases from V and 4 bases from J, leaving 12 bases between. In DNA, the CDR3 is TGTGCCAGTAGTCTCAGGGTGCTCGGAAACACCATATATTTT. It translates to CASSLRVLGNTIYF.

The rearrangement uses TRBV5-1 and TRBJ1-2, with 7 bases identical to TRBD1. In germline, CDR1 is SGHRS, CDR2 YFSETQ. Trimming cost V 4 bases and J 7 bases; bases outside gene matches: 10. CDR3 length: 14 residues. The CDR3 DNA follows: TGCGCCAGCAGCCTACCCGCAGGGGGTAGTGGCTACACCTTC. This encodes CASSLPAGGSGYTF. Together with reference TRBV5-1 and TRBJ1-2, the CDR3 gives the full variable domain: KAGVTQTPRYLIKTRGQQVTLSCSPISGHRSVSWYQQTPGQGLQFLFEYFSETQRNKGNFPGRFSGRQFSNSRSEMNVSTLELGDSALYLCASSLPAGGSGYTFGSGTRLTVV.

A few counts support this clone. The chain uses TRBV2 and TRBJ1-1; D gene unclear. Trimming pared 0 bases from V and 4 bases from J, leaving 9 bases between. There are 14 residues in the CDR3. Germline V CDR1 and CDR2: SNHLY, FYNNEI. The CDR3 protein is CASSEAHRGTEAFF. The CDR3 DNA is TGTGCCAGCAGTGAAGCACACCGGGGCACTGAAGCTTTCTTT.

The sample holds one count of this clone. The chain joins TRBV7-2 to TRBJ2-5; a possible D gene is TRBD2 (5 bases). V was cut by 2 bases and J by 2 bases, with 12 bases left in between. This CDR3 has 15 amino acids. The germline gives CDR1 SGHTA, CDR2 FQGNSA. The CDR3 loop reads CASSLQSGLQETQYF. DNA for the CDR3: TGTGCCAGCAGCTTACAATCGGGGTTGCAAGAGACCCAGTACTTC.

This CDR3 is CASSSGTRWAYEQYF. The DNA of the CDR3 is TGTGCCAGCAGCTCGGGGACTCGGTGGGCCTACGAGCAGTACTTC. The V call is TRBV5-6, the J call TRBJ2-7; D possibly corresponds to TRBD2 (6 bases). CDR3 length: 15 amino acids. Trimming took off 3 bases at V and 2 bases at J, with 15 bases between the two ends. Per germline, CDR1 SGHDT and CDR2 YYEEEE.

The rearrangement links TRBV7-2 to TRBJ2-2; D may be TRBD2 (7 bases). Trimming removed 5 bases at V and 2 bases at J, with 15 bases between. This CDR3 spans 16 amino acids. Germline-derived CDR1 and CDR2 are SGHTA and FQGNSA. The CDR3 nucleotides read TGTGCCAGCAGCCCTGGGGCGGGGGCCAACACCGGGGAGCTGTTTTTT. Translation: CASSPGAGANTGELFF.

This chain uses TRBV9 with TRBJ1-2; 7 bases align to TRBD1. V shed 3 bases, J shed 4 bases, and the junction held 6 bases outside the gene matches. This CDR3 spans 14 amino acids. CDR1 SGDLS and CDR2 YYNGEE come from the germline V gene. The CDR3 reads CASSALTGSYGYTF. For the CDR3, the DNA is TGTGCCAGCAGCGCCCTGACAGGGTCCTATGGCTACACCTTC.

Worth noting for this clone: The sample contains more than one DNA sequence encoding this CDR3. This sequence joins TRBV9 and TRBJ2-7; TRBD2 might be the D (7 bases). Germline lookup yields CDR1 SGDLS and CDR2 YYNGEE. V lost 0 bases, J lost 2 bases, and 9 bases lay in between. The CDR3 runs 14 residues. The CDR3 nucleotides are TGTGCCAGCAGCGTAGGGGGGGGCCCCTACGAGCAGTACTTC. This codes for CASSVGGGPYEQYF.

CDR3 loop: CASSYTPGQSMNTEAFF. For the CDR3, the DNA is TGTGCCAGCAGCTATACACCGGGACAGTCTATGAACACTGAAGCTTTCTTT. The rearrangement uses TRBV7-9 and TRBJ1-1, with 7 bases matching TRBD1. The CDR3 runs to 17 residues. Germline V gene data show CDR1 as SEHNR and CDR2 as FQNEAQ (reference sequence). Losses at the gene ends were 4 bases for V and 0 bases for J; bases not matched to a gene: 11. Complete variable domain (other parts from reference TRBV7-9 and TRBJ1-1): DTGVSQNPRHKITKRGQNVTFRCDPISEHNRLYWYRQTLGQGPEFLTYFQNEAQLEKSRLLSDRFSAERPKGSFSTLEIQRTEQGDSAMYLCASSYTPGQSMNTEAFFGQGTRLTVV.

V usage is TRBV7-9 and J usage is TRBJ2-5; 8 bases match TRBD1. The germline V gene has CDR1 SEHNR and CDR2 FQNEAQ (reference sequence). V gave up 1 base and J gave up 4 bases; unmatched junction bases: 8. The CDR3 totals 16 residues. The CDR3 DNA sequence: TGTGCCAGCAGCTTAGACTTCCAGGGGGCAGGAGAGACCCAGTACTTC. Translated: CASSLDFQGAGETQYF.

The chain has TRBV29-1 and TRBJ1-1, with a possible D match to TRBD1 (6 bases). This CDR3 is 11 amino acids long. Germline V gene lookup returns CDR1 SQVTM and CDR2 ANQGSEA. Between the trimmed V and J ends, which lost 7 bases and 5 bases, there was a span of 11 bases. CDR3 residues: CSDATGTEAFF. DNA for the CDR3: TGCAGCGACGCGACAGGAACTGAAGCTTTCTTT.

This clone was counted once. The CDR3 reads CASSALGGSGGVASTDTQYF. CDR3 nucleotide sequence: TGTGCCAGCAGCGCCTTGGGTGGTAGCGGGGGGGTGGCGAGCACAGATACGCAGTATTTT. J is TRBJ2-3 and V is TRBV9; 11 bases are shared with TRBD2. The germline V gene has CDR1 SGDLS and CDR2 YYNGEE. CDR3 length: 20 residues. V shed 3 bases, J shed 0 bases, and the junction held 15 bases outside the gene matches.

This sequence joins TRBV7-9 and TRBJ1-2; possibly TRBD1 for D (6 bases). Germline V gene lookup returns CDR1 SEHNR and CDR2 FQNEAQ (reference sequence). V lost 0 bases and J lost 5, with 10 bases in between. CDR3 length: 14 residues. The CDR3 region is CASSLAGRGYGYTF. The CDR3 DNA reads TGTGCCAGCAGCTTAGCAGGGAGGGGGTATGGCTACACCTTC.

The V gene is TRBV5-1, the J gene TRBJ2-3, with 8 positions matching TRBD2. The junction had 17 bases not matched to a gene; V was cut back by 2 bases and J by 6 bases. From germline, CDR1 is SGHRS and CDR2 YFSETQ. The CDR3 length is 18 residues. This chain's CDR3 is CASSLGRRGGRVVDTQYF. In nucleotides, the CDR3 is TGCGCCAGCAGCTTAGGACGACGGGGGGGCCGGGTTGTTGATACGCAGTATTTT.

This clone has more than one count but fewer than ten. The chain employs TRBV6-1 and TRBJ1-3; unclear D gene. Trimming took off 2 bases at V and 0 bases at J, with 8 bases between the two ends. The CDR3 spans 15 residues. The germline gives CDR1 MNHNS, CDR2 SASEGT. CDR3 sequence: CASSEMRNSGNTIYF. For the CDR3, the DNA is TGTGCCAGCAGTGAAATGAGAAACTCTGGAAACACCATATATTTT.

Only a few counts were recorded for this clone. The chain uses TRBV14 and TRBJ2-7, with D tentatively TRBD2 (6 bases). V lost 1 base, J lost 6 bases, and 16 bases lay in between. The CDR3 sequence is 15 residues long. Germline CDR1 reads SGHDN; CDR2 reads FVKESK. CDR3 coding DNA: TGTGCCAGCAGCCAAGCCGCGGGGCCTCGAGCCGAGCAGTACTTC. As protein: CASSQAAGPRAEQYF.

The chain has TRBV25-1 and TRBJ1-6; D not certain. V lost 3 bases and J lost 0, with 9 bases in between. The CDR3 has 16 residues. Germline values: CDR1 MGHDK, CDR2 SYGVNS. The CDR3 loop reads CASSDTRGSYNSPLHF. CDR3 coding DNA: TGTGCCAGCAGTGATACCAGAGGCTCCTATAATTCACCCCTCCACTTT.

This chain uses TRBV7-9 with TRBJ2-3; 9 bases match TRBD2. V was clipped by 4 bases and J by 1 base; unmatched bases: 3. CDR1 and CDR2 (germline): SEHNR, FQNEAQ (reference sequence). This CDR3 is built from 15 residues. CDR3 coding DNA: TGTGCCAGCAGCTCCCTAGCGGGACGCACAGATACGCAGTATTTT. It specifies CASSSLAGRTDTQYF.

This chain joins TRBV13 and TRBJ2-5, with 7 bases matching TRBD1. Germline trimming cut 5 bases from V and 4 bases from J; bases unmatched to any gene: 7. CDR3 size: 14 residues. Germline lookup yields CDR1 PRHDT and CDR2 FYEKMQ (reference sequence). The CDR3 reads CASSPRGFTETQYF. The DNA for the CDR3 is TGTGCCAGCAGCCCCAGGGGGTTCACAGAGACCCAGTACTTC.

The chain couples TRBV25-1 to TRBJ2-7; 10 bases are a match to TRBD2. J lost 0 bases, V lost 10 bases, and 9 bases had no gene match. Germline lookup yields CDR1 MGHDK and CDR2 SYGVNS. The CDR3 is 15 residues long. CDR3 sequence (DNA): TGTGCCACCAGCCCCCTAGCGGGGGTCTCCTACGAGCAGTACTTC. Its protein is CATSPLAGVSYEQYF.

The chain joins TRBV6-1 to TRBJ2-2; maybe TRBD1 (6 bases). Germline V CDR1 and CDR2: MNHNS, SASEGT. The CDR3 spans 16 residues. V was clipped by 1 base and J by 3 bases, with 12 bases between them. CDR3 amino acids: CASSEGAGEYTGELFF. The CDR3 DNA is TGTGCCAGCAGTGAAGGGGCAGGGGAGTACACCGGGGAGCTGTTTTTT.

This chain connects TRBV7-9 to TRBJ1-4; TRBD1 might be the D (6 bases). The CDR3 runs to 13 residues. Germline V gene sequence: CDR1 SEHNR, CDR2 FQNEAQ (reference sequence). With 2 bases removed from V and 8 bases from J, the gap between germline ends came to 9 bases. DNA for the CDR3: TGTGCCAGCAGCTTAAGCCAGGGGGAAAAACTGTTTTTT. Encoded protein: CASSLSQGEKLFF. The full variable domain, its missing parts supplied by reference TRBV7-9 and TRBJ1-4, is DTGVSQNPRHKITKRGQNVTFRCDPISEHNRLYWYRQTLGQGPEFLTYFQNEAQLEKSRLLSDRFSAERPKGSFSTLEIQRTEQGDSAMYLCASSLSQGEKLFFGSGTQLSVL.

CDR3 DNA: TGCAGCGTTGGACCCATGCCAGACAGGGCCTCCTATGGCTACACCTTC. Protein sequence: CSVGPMPDRASYGYTF. The chain employs TRBV29-1 and TRBJ1-2, with 7 bases that match TRBD1. This CDR3 region has 16 residues. The V segment lost 4 bases and the J segment 4 bases; nucleotides outside the gene matches: 15. Per the germline V gene, CDR1 is SQVTM and CDR2 is ANQGSEA.

This rearrangement joins TRBV9 to TRBJ2-5; 12 nucleotides align to TRBD2. TRBJ2-7 matches the DNA end more closely, so the J call is doubtful. Looked up from germline, CDR1 is SGDLS and CDR2 is YYNGEE. The length of the CDR3 is 14 residues. CDR3 amino acids: CASSATSGGYEQYF. The DNA for the CDR3 is TGTGCCAGCAGCGCCACTAGCGGGGGGTACGAGCAGTACTTC.

The chain uses TRBV6-1 and TRBJ1-6; 8 nucleotides match TRBD1. The CDR3 length is 15 residues. The ends lost 4 bases at V and 5 bases at J; junction bases unmatched: 4. Germline CDR1 MNHNS, CDR2 SASEGT. The CDR3 nucleotides are TGTGCCAGCAGTGCAGACAGGGGCAATAATTCACCCCTCCACTTT. This gives the protein CASSADRGNNSPLHF.

The chain employs TRBV29-1 and TRBJ1-2; 7 nucleotides agree with TRBD1. Germline trimming cut 3 bases from V and 3 bases from J; bases unmatched to any gene: 4. There are 13 residues in the CDR3. CDR1 SQVTM and CDR2 ANQGSEA come from the germline V gene. The CDR3 DNA is TGCAGCGTTGAGGGGACAGACCACTATGGCTACACCTTC. Amino acids: CSVEGTDHYGYTF.

V usage is TRBV9 and J usage is TRBJ2-5; the match to TRBD1 covers 7 bases. CDR1 and CDR2 from the germline V gene are SGDLS and YYNGEE. V shed 3 bases, J shed 3 bases, and the junction held 2 bases outside the gene matches. The CDR3 has 13 amino acids. The CDR3 reads CASSATGKETQYF. The CDR3 region has the DNA TGTGCCAGCAGCGCGACAGGGAAAGAGACCCAGTACTTC.

The chain employs TRBV5-1 and TRBJ2-1; D is unclear. The CDR3 is 14 amino acids. Trimming pared 2 bases from V and 5 bases from J, leaving 11 bases between. Germline assignment: CDR1 SGHRS and CDR2 YFSETQ. The CDR3 loop is CASSLVQINNEQFF. CDR3 coding DNA: TGCGCCAGCAGCTTAGTTCAGATTAACAATGAGCAGTTCTTC.

The chain carries TRBV6-5 and TRBJ1-2; D possibly corresponds to TRBD1 (6 bases). V lost 7 bases and J lost 8, with 14 bases in between. The CDR3 sequence is 12 residues long. Germline V gives CDR1 MNHEY, CDR2 SVGAGI. CDR3 region: CASTQSRGGYTF. The CDR3 DNA is TGTGCCAGCACACAAAGCAGGGGAGGCTACACCTTC.